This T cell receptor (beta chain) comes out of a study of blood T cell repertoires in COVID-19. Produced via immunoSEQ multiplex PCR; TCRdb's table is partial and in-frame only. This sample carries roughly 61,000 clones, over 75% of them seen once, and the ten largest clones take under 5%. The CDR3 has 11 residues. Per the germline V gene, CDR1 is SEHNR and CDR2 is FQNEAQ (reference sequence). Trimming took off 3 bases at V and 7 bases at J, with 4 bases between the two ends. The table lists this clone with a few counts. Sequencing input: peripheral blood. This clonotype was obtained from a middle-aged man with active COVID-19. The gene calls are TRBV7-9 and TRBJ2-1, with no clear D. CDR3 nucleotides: TGTGCCAGCAGCTTTCTGAATGAGCAGTTCTTC. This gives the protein CASSFLNEQFF.